The 4 T cell receptor beta chains below come from one sample, sequenced in a study of blood T cells in healthy people across ages. Then a second PCR, running roughly 7 to 11 cycles, was carried out with a sample-barcoded 5' primer and a J-beta primer mix. TCRdb processed the 5' RACE reads anew with MiXCR; each CDR3 protein has one entry. The profile shows around 1.1 million distinct CDR3 sequences, around two fifths of them singletons. Sequencing was carried out using blood. The source is a young man in good health.

This chain links TRBV20-1 with TRBJ2-1; D remains unclear. The germline CDR1 and CDR2 sequences are DFQATT and SNEGSKA (reference sequence). The CDR3 spans 13 residues. CDR3 nucleotide sequence: TGCCGCTGGCGACCGCTAGATAGTAATGAGCAGTTCTTC. It specifies CRWRPLDSNEQFF.

As to this clonotype: A much larger clone lies a single base off, so this may be a read error. The rearrangement joins TRBV28 to TRBJ1-5; D gene uncertain. CDR1 MDHEN and CDR2 SYDVKM come from the germline V gene. This CDR3 is 16 amino acids long. Written as DNA, the CDR3 is TGTGCCAGCAGTTTTGAAGGGAGAGGGAGCACTCAGCCCCAGCATTTT. It codes for CASSFEGRGSTQPQHF.

This CDR3 reads CASSGIKSGTQAYTDTQYF. The DNA for the CDR3 is TGTGCCAGCAGTGGGATTAAATCCGGGACACAAGCTTACACAGATACGCAGTATTTT. J is TRBJ2-3 and V is TRBV25-1; D is perhaps TRBD1 (6 bases). CDR1 MGHDK and CDR2 SYGVNS come from the germline V gene. V was shortened by 4 bases and J by 2 bases, with 25 bases between the two germline ends. CDR3 length: 19 amino acids.

The CDR3 DNA reads TGTGCCAGCAGTCCCCCACTTGGGACTGAAGCTTTCTTT. This sequence encodes CASSPPLGTEAFF. The gene calls are TRBV6-5 and TRBJ1-1; D is unclear. The germline V gene encodes CDR1 MNHEY and CDR2 SVGAGI. V was shortened by 5 bases and J by 5 bases, with 12 bases between the two germline ends. The CDR3 is made up of 13 amino acids.